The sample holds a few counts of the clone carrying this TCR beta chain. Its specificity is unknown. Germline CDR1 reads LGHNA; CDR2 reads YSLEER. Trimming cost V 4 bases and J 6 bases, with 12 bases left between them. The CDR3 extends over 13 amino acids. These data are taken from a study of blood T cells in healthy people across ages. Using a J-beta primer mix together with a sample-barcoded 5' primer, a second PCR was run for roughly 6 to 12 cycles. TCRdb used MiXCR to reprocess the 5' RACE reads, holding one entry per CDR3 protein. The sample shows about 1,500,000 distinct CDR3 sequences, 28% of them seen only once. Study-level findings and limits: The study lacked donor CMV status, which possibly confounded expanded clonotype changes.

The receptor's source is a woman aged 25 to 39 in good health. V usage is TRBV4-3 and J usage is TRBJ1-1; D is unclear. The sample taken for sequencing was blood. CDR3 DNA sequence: TGCGCCAGCAGCCTCGGACTCTTATCTGAAGCTTTCTTT. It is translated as CASSLGLLSEAFF.